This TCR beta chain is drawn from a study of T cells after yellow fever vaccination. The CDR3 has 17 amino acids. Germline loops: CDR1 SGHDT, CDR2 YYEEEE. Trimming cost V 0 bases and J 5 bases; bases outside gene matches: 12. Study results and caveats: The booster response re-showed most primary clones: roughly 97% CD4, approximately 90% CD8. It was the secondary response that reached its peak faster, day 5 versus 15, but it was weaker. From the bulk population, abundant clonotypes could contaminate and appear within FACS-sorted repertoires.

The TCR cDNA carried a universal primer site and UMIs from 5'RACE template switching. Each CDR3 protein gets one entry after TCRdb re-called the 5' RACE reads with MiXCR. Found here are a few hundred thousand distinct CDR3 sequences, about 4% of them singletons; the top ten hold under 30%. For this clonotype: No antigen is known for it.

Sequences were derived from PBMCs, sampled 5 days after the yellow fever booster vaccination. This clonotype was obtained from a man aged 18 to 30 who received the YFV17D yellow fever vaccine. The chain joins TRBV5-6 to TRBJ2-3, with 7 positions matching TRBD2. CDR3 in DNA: TGTGCCAGCAGCTTGGTGGTAGCGGGTCAAGTGGTAGATACGCAGTATTTT. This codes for CASSLVVAGQVVDTQYF. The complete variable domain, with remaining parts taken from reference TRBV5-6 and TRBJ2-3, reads DAGVTQSPTHLIKTRGQQVTLRCSPKSGHDTVSWYQQALGQGPQFIFQYYEEEERQRGNFPDRFSGHQFPNYSSELNVNALLLGDSALYLCASSLVVAGQVVDTQYFGPGTRLTVL.